This TCR beta chain was identified in a study of blood T cell repertoires in COVID-19. Study information: Samples of COVID-19 (acute and convalescent) were obtained from the United States, Italy and Spain. Nucleic acid was either cDNA or gDNA, and it came from T cells, B-cell-depleted T cells, or PBMCs.

The CDR3 has 12 amino acids. The germline V and J ends were trimmed by 6 bases and 6 bases, with 8 bases remaining between them. Germline V gene data show CDR1 as MNHEY and CDR2 as SVGAGI. In the authors' methods: Amplification from reference gene primers served as the basis for estimated nucleated cell counts. Generated by immunoSEQ multiplex PCR, the TCRdb table keeps only in-frame clones and is missing some. The DNA was the basis for D and trimming; V, J and clone size are from that table. The sample carries fewer than 150,000 clones, approximately 77% recorded once. The sequencing sample was made of peripheral blood. The origin of this receptor is an older man with acute or convalescent COVID-19. V gene TRBV6-5 combines with J gene TRBJ1-4, with D possibly TRBD1 on 6 matching bases. The CDR3: CASRQGYEKLFF. The CDR3 bases are TGTGCCAGCAGACAGGGATATGAAAAACTGTTTTTT.